The 27 T cell receptor beta chains below come from one sample, sequenced in a study of T cell responses to AZD1222 COVID-19 vaccine. TCRdb's copy holds only in-frame clones and misses some; the assay was immunoSEQ multiplex PCR. The sample gives 35,000 to 45,000 clones, roughly 80% of which show up once; about 3.9% is in the top ten. The sample in question was peripheral blood, obtained on day 0 of AZD1222 vaccination. The receptors derive from an adult in good health.

The chain combines TRBV5-4 with TRBJ2-5; 8 positions agree with TRBD2. The CDR3 has 14 amino acids. Germline lookup yields CDR1 SGHNT and CDR2 YYREEE (reference sequence). The V gene end was trimmed by 4 bases and the J gene end by 1 base; junction bases not matched to a gene: 3. In nucleotides, the CDR3 is TGTGCCAGCAGCCCCGGGGGGGCCCAAGAGACCCAGTACTTC. It codes for CASSPGGAQETQYF.

V and J are TRBV9 and TRBJ2-2, with 11 bases that match TRBD1. The germline CDR1 and CDR2 sequences are SGDLS and YYNGEE. V trimming: 4 bases; J trimming: 3 bases; junction bases outside the gene matches: 5. The CDR3 spans 16 residues. The CDR3 DNA follows: TGTGCCAGCAGCCTAGGACAGGGGGCGGACACCGGGGAGCTGTTTTTT. Protein sequence: CASSLGQGADTGELFF.

The chain carries TRBV7-8 and TRBJ2-2; TRBD1 might be the D (7 bases). The germline CDR1 and CDR2 sequences are SGHVS and FQNEAQ. Deletions cut 3 bases from V and 4 bases from J, with 12 bases between. The CDR3 spans 15 residues. This CDR3 is CASSLTQGGTGELFF. CDR3 bases: TGTGCCAGCAGCTTGACCCAGGGGGGCACCGGGGAGCTGTTTTTT.

The chain carries TRBV3-1 (or the pseudogene TRBV3-2) and TRBJ1-1, with 8 positions matching TRBD1. CDR1 and CDR2 from the germline V gene are LGHDT and YNNKEL (reference sequence). The CDR3 spans 12 residues. V was clipped by 8 bases and J by 6 bases; unmatched bases: 5. As DNA, the CDR3 is TGTGCCAGCGAAGGACAGGGATCTGAAGCTTTCTTT. This sequence encodes CASEGQGSEAFF.

V usage is TRBV7-3 and J usage is TRBJ2-1; a weak D match, TRBD1 (5 bases). Germline V CDR1 and CDR2: SGHTA, FQGTGA. The CDR3 spans 13 residues. V was cut by 4 bases and J by 12 bases, with 16 bases left in between. The CDR3 DNA follows: TGTGCCAGCAGCTCCCAGGGAACAATGGGGCAGTTCTTC. Translating it yields CASSSQGTMGQFF.

The chain is built from TRBV5-5 and TRBJ2-7; 7 bases agree with TRBD1. The J segment lost 12 bases and the V segment lost 4 bases, leaving 19 bases of the junction unmatched. The germline V gene encodes CDR1 SGHKS and CDR2 YYEKEE (reference sequence). The CDR3 is made up of 15 amino acids. The CDR3 nucleotides are TGTGCCAGCAGCGTGACCTCCGGGACAGAAGGAACGCGGTACTTC. It encodes CASSVTSGTEGTRYF.

CDR3 DNA sequence: TGTGCCAGCAACCGGGGTAGCAATCAGCCCCAGCATTTT. The encoded protein is CASNRGSNQPQHF. The chain is built from TRBV5-8 and TRBJ1-5; D is ambiguous. The V end lost 6 bases, the J end lost 0 bases, and 7 bases lay between the germline ends. In germline, CDR1 is SGHTS, CDR2 YDEGEE. CDR3 length: 13 residues.

This chain links TRBV24-1 with TRBJ2-1, with D hard to call. The V and J ends lost 4 bases and 7 bases respectively, with 7 bases between them. This CDR3 contains 12 residues. Germline values: CDR1 KGHDR, CDR2 SFDVKD. The CDR3 sequence is CATSEISNEQFF. The CDR3 nucleotides are TGTGCCACCAGTGAAATCTCGAATGAGCAGTTCTTC.

This sequence joins TRBV18 and TRBJ1-1; no firm D call. CDR3 size: 13 residues. Germline lookup yields CDR1 KGHSH and CDR2 LQKENI. The V gene lost 1 base and the J gene lost 7 bases, with 10 bases spanning the gap. The CDR3 DNA is TGTGCCAGCTCACCACAGTCGGCCGGTGAAGCTTTCTTT. It is translated as CASSPQSAGEAFF.

The genes are TRBV30 and TRBJ2-6, with 9 bases that match TRBD1. CDR1 is GTSNPN, CDR2 SVGIG, per germline (reference sequence). The CDR3 runs 16 residues. Unmatched junction bases numbered 8, after V lost 8 bases and J lost 0 bases. The CDR3 sequence: CAQGQGSLSGANVLTF. The CDR3 nucleotides are TGTGCCCAGGGACAGGGCTCTCTCTCTGGGGCCAACGTCCTGACTTTC. The whole variable domain, filled in from reference TRBV30 and TRBJ2-6, reads SQTIHQWPATLVQPVGSPLSLECTVEGTSNPNLYWYRQAAGRGLQLLFYSVGIGQISSEVPQNLSASRPQDRQFILSSKKLLLSDSGFYLCAQGQGSLSGANVLTFGAGSRLTVL.

This chain links TRBV7-9 with TRBJ2-3; 8 nucleotides agree with TRBD2. CDR1 SEHNR and CDR2 FQNEAQ come from the germline V gene (reference sequence). Trimming took 5 bases from V and 1 from J; bases not matched to a gene: 2. The CDR3 sequence is 14 residues long. The DNA of the CDR3 is TGTGCCAGCAGCCGGGGGGGCGGCACAGATACGCAGTATTTT. This encodes CASSRGGGTDTQYF.

The chain joins TRBV6-5 to TRBJ2-2, with D hard to call. This CDR3 is 14 amino acids long. From germline, CDR1 is MNHEY and CDR2 SVGAGI. V lost 7 bases and J 6 bases, leaving 15 bases between the germline ends. CDR3 nucleotides: TGTGCCAGCATTGGAGACCCCGCCGCCGGGGAGCTGTTTTTT. Translating it yields CASIGDPAAGELFF.

J is TRBJ2-7 and V is TRBV6-5; 7 bases map to TRBD1. The CDR3 totals 12 residues. Germline lookup yields CDR1 MNHEY and CDR2 SVGAGI. V was clipped by 5 bases and J by 6 bases; unmatched bases: 4. DNA of the CDR3: TGTGCCAGCAGTAACCCAGGGGGCGAGCAGTACTTC. This sequence encodes CASSNPGGEQYF.

The chain is built from TRBV10-3 and TRBJ1-2; 8 nucleotides align to TRBD1. This CDR3 has 14 residues. J gave up 8 bases and V 7 bases, and 12 bases lay outside the gene matches. The V gene's germline CDR1 is ENHRY and CDR2 SYGVKD. CDR3 coding DNA: TGTGCCATCACCACTCTACAGGGGGAAGTCGGCTACACCTTC. This gives the protein CAITTLQGEVGYTF.

This clone has just one count. CDR3 protein: CASSPEPTLSSYNEQFF. The DNA for the CDR3 is TGTGCCAGCAGCCCTGAGCCCACATTGAGCTCCTACAATGAGCAGTTCTTC. This chain connects TRBV5-5 to TRBJ2-1; D gene unclear. V was shortened by 4 bases and J by 0 bases, with 17 bases between the two germline ends. Germline assignment: CDR1 SGHKS and CDR2 YYEKEE (reference sequence). This CDR3 region has 17 residues.

This clone has a single count. The chain couples TRBV28 to TRBJ1-1; TRBD1 is a possible D gene (5 bases). The ends were cut back, 3 bases at V and 4 bases at J, with 9 bases in the middle. CDR1 and CDR2 from the germline V gene are MDHEN and SYDVKM. There are 13 residues in the CDR3. CDR3 DNA: TGTGCCAGCAGTTTTGGTAGGGGCACTGAAGCTTTCTTT. Translation gives CASSFGRGTEAFF.

The V gene is TRBV10-2, the J gene TRBJ1-1, with a possible D match to TRBD1 (6 bases). Germline V gives CDR1 WSHSY, CDR2 SAAADI. Trimming removed 10 bases at V and 5 bases at J, with 20 bases between. The CDR3 covers 14 residues. The CDR3 DNA is TGCGCCACCCACGAGACGGGGGGGCGTACTGAAGCTTTCTTT. Its translation is CATHETGGRTEAFF.

This clone was detected only a few times. The rearrangement links TRBV18 to TRBJ2-5; D perhaps matches TRBD1 (6 bases). CDR3 size: 15 residues. V was shortened by 3 bases and J by 1 base, with 12 bases between the two germline ends. CDR1 and CDR2 from the germline V gene are KGHSH and LQKENI. CDR3: CASSPDSRGQETQYF. As DNA, the CDR3 is TGTGCCAGCTCACCGGACAGCCGAGGCCAAGAGACCCAGTACTTC.

The chain joins TRBV19 to TRBJ2-1; TRBD2 matches 13 bases. Per germline, CDR1 LNHDA and CDR2 SQIVND (reference sequence). The CDR3 spans 18 residues. Unmatched junction bases numbered 9, after V lost 6 bases and J lost 1 base. The CDR3 loop reads CASSGRLAGGGSYNEQFF. The DNA of the CDR3 is TGTGCCAGTAGCGGTAGACTAGCGGGGGGAGGGTCCTACAATGAGCAGTTCTTC.

The CDR3 sequence is CASSETDYGYTF. The CDR3 coding sequence is TGTGCCAGCAGCGAAACAGACTATGGCTACACCTTC. This sequence joins TRBV6-6 and TRBJ1-2; D ambiguous. Trimming left V 6 bases short and J 3 bases short, with 8 bases between. The germline gives CDR1 MNHNY, CDR2 SVGAGI (reference sequence). CDR3 size: 12 residues.

The count of this clone is one. This chain connects TRBV6-2 or TRBV6-3 to TRBJ1-5; D unclear. The CDR3 has 16 residues. Germline V gene lookup returns CDR1 MNHEY and CDR2 SVGEGT. V was clipped by 0 bases and J by 2 bases, with 11 bases between them. The CDR3 sequence: CASSYSARTGNQPQHF. The CDR3 DNA reads as TGTGCCAGCAGTTACTCGGCGCGAACCGGCAATCAGCCCCAGCATTTT.

The chain recombines TRBV20-1 with TRBJ2-6; either TRBD1 or TRBD2 may fit D (5 bases each). The CDR3 is 15 amino acids. Germline V lookup: CDR1 DFQATT, CDR2 SNEGSKA (reference sequence). The V and J ends lost 3 bases and 3 bases respectively, with 12 bases between them. CDR3: CSASEGKGGANVLTF. CDR3 DNA: TGCAGTGCTAGTGAGGGGAAAGGTGGGGCCAACGTCCTGACTTTC.

The J gene is TRBJ1-3, the V gene TRBV11-3; D uncertain. The CDR3 extends over 17 amino acids. Germline V gene data show CDR1 as SGHNT and CDR2 as YENEEA. V shed 1 base and J shed 1 base, with 14 bases lying between them. The CDR3 bases are TGTGCCAGCAGCTTAGCTCCTTCCGAAGGGTCTGGAAACACCATATATTTT. Encoded protein: CASSLAPSEGSGNTIYF.

V gene TRBV4-3 combines with J gene TRBJ1-2; D is undetermined. The CDR3 loop spans 15 amino acids. V lost 1 base to trimming and J lost 4 bases, with 13 bases between them. CDR1 LGHNA and CDR2 YSLEER come from the germline V gene. The CDR3 reads CASSQGRNPSYGYTF. The CDR3, as DNA: TGCGCCAGCAGCCAAGGGAGGAACCCGAGCTATGGCTACACCTTC.

This chain connects TRBV6-5 to TRBJ1-6; tentatively, D is TRBD1 (5 bases). V was cut by 6 bases and J by 8 bases, with 14 bases left in between. This CDR3 region has 14 residues. Germline CDR1 and CDR2: MNHEY and SVGAGI. CDR3 sequence: CASSPGRMDSPLHF. The DNA for the CDR3 is TGTGCCAGCAGCCCGGGACGCATGGATTCACCCCTCCACTTT.

The CDR3 protein is CASYRSNEQFF. DNA for the CDR3: TGTGCCAGCTATAGGAGCAATGAGCAGTTCTTC. J is TRBJ2-1 and V is TRBV2; D uncertain. Deletions cut 8 bases from V and 6 bases from J, with 8 bases between. There are 11 residues in the CDR3. Germline V lookup: CDR1 SNHLY, CDR2 FYNNEI.

The chain carries TRBV27 and TRBJ2-5, with D uncertain. Trimming took 5 bases from V and 1 from J, leaving 11 bases between them. This CDR3 spans 14 amino acids. In germline, CDR1 is MNHEY, CDR2 SMNVEV (reference sequence). CDR3 residues: CASSPWEGQETQYF. The CDR3, as DNA: TGTGCCAGCAGTCCTTGGGAAGGCCAAGAGACCCAGTACTTC.